The 18 T cell receptor beta chains reported below all come from one sample, sequenced in a study of early stage breast cancer tumors. TCRdb's table, derived via immunoSEQ multiplex PCR, lists solely in-frame clones and lacks some. In the table there are approximately 9,300 clones, around 79% of which are singletons. The sample was normal breast tissue next to the tumor. The receptor source for this set is a person aged 40 to 49 with breast cancer.

This sequence joins TRBV7-8 and TRBJ2-2; 14 bases map to TRBD2. J gave up 8 bases and V 4 bases, and 15 bases lay outside the gene matches. This CDR3 region has 19 residues. The germline gives CDR1 SGHVS, CDR2 FQNEAQ. Written as DNA, the CDR3 is TGTGCCAGCAGCTCCCATGGACTAGCGGGGGGCTTGGTTTCTGGGGAGCTGTTTTTT. Translation gives CASSSHGLAGGLVSGELFF.

The chain carries TRBV4-1 and TRBJ2-7; D uncertain. Germline V lookup: CDR1 MGHRA, CDR2 YSYEKL. The CDR3 contains 13 residues. Trimming removed 0 bases at V and 4 bases at J, with 7 bases between. The CDR3 bases are TGCGCCAGCAGCCAAGATGGGCGGTACGAGCAGTACTTC. Protein: CASSQDGRYEQYF.

In regard to this clone: The junction differs from germline at one of its ends, possibly a read error. V and J are TRBV7-7 and TRBJ2-1, with TRBD1 matching over 7 bases. In germline, CDR1 is SSHAT, CDR2 FNYEAQ (reference sequence). The CDR3 totals 15 residues. The CDR3 sequence is CASSFGQGDYNEQFF. For the CDR3, the DNA is TGTGCTAGCAGCTTTGGGCAGGGGGACTACAATGAGCAGTTCTTC.

The chain joins TRBV5-6 to TRBJ2-7; tentative D call: TRBD2 (6 bases). This CDR3 has 13 residues. CDR1 is SGHDT and CDR2 is YYEEEE in the germline V gene. V dropped 4 bases and J dropped 3 bases, with 11 bases sitting between them. The CDR3 loop is CASSPFGGYEQYF. The DNA of the CDR3 is TGTGCCAGCAGCCCTTTCGGGGGCTACGAGCAGTACTTC.

The genes are TRBV5-1 and TRBJ1-5, with D possibly matching TRBD1 (5 bases). The germline V and J ends were trimmed by 0 bases and 0 bases, with 7 bases remaining between them. The CDR3 runs 15 residues. Germline lookup yields CDR1 SGHRS and CDR2 YFSETQ. Here the CDR3 reads CASSLVGDSNQPQHF. The CDR3 DNA is TGCGCCAGCAGCTTGGTAGGGGATAGCAATCAGCCCCAGCATTTT. The full variable domain, completed using reference TRBV5-1 and TRBJ1-5, is KAGVTQTPRYLIKTRGQQVTLSCSPISGHRSVSWYQQTPGQGLQFLFEYFSETQRNKGNFPGRFSGRQFSNSRSEMNVSTLELGDSALYLCASSLVGDSNQPQHFGDGTRLSIL.

V usage is TRBV4-1 and J usage is TRBJ2-1; D is unresolved. Trimming pared 2 bases from V and 2 bases from J, leaving 10 bases between. This CDR3 has 15 amino acids. The germline gives CDR1 MGHRA, CDR2 YSYEKL. CDR3: CASSQTQATYNEQFF. In DNA, the CDR3 is TGCGCCAGCAGCCAAACTCAGGCCACCTACAATGAGCAGTTCTTC.

The V gene is TRBV5-4, the J gene TRBJ2-7; 9 positions match TRBD1. Per the germline V gene, CDR1 is SGHNT and CDR2 is YYREEE (reference sequence). The CDR3 extends over 12 amino acids. V gave up 6 bases and J gave up 7 bases; unmatched junction bases: 5. This chain's CDR3 is CASKQGAGEQYF. DNA of the CDR3: TGTGCCAGCAAACAGGGGGCGGGGGAGCAGTACTTC.

This rearrangement joins TRBV11-2 to TRBJ2-5; D is possibly TRBD1 (6 bases). The ends were cut back, 1 base at V and 2 bases at J, with 8 bases in the middle. CDR3 size: 14 residues. Germline V gene data show CDR1 as SGHAT and CDR2 as FQNNGV. CDR3 amino acids: CASSLVTGQETQYF. CDR3 nucleotides: TGTGCCAGCAGCTTAGTGACAGGTCAAGAGACCCAGTACTTC.

This clone showed up just a few times. The chain combines TRBV6-5 with TRBJ1-5; possibly TRBD1 for D (6 bases). V gave up 6 bases and J gave up 4 bases, with 13 bases separating them. Germline assignment: CDR1 MNHEY and CDR2 SVGAGI. CDR3 length: 14 amino acids. As DNA, the CDR3 is TGTGCCAGCAGCCGAATGGACAGTAATCAGCCCCAGCATTTT. It specifies CASSRMDSNQPQHF.

The genes are TRBV30 and TRBJ2-1; 8 bases are a match to TRBD2. The V segment lost 2 bases and the J segment 2 bases; nucleotides outside the gene matches: 8. This CDR3 contains 16 residues. The germline CDR1 and CDR2 sequences are GTSNPN and SVGIG (reference sequence). The CDR3 coding sequence is TGTGCCTGGAGTAGATTAGCGGGAACAACCTACAATGAGCAGTTCTTC. This translates into CAWSRLAGTTYNEQFF.

The rearrangement joins TRBV4-1 to TRBJ2-3; 8 bases agree with TRBD2. The ends lost 5 bases at V and 3 bases at J; junction bases unmatched: 4. CDR1 is MGHRA and CDR2 is YSYEKL in the germline V gene. The CDR3 extends over 14 amino acids. The CDR3 spells CASSEREITDTQYF. In nucleotides, the CDR3 is TGCGCCAGCAGCGAGCGGGAGATTACAGATACGCAGTATTTT.

The chain joins TRBV19 to TRBJ2-1; 12 nucleotides align to TRBD2. The CDR3 totals 15 residues. Trimming at V came to 4 bases and at J to 9 bases, leaving 7 bases not matched to a gene. Germline V gives CDR1 LNHDA, CDR2 SQIVND (reference sequence). The CDR3 is CASSTSGRASGEQFF. DNA of the CDR3: TGTGCCAGTAGTACTAGCGGGAGGGCCTCGGGTGAGCAGTTCTTC.

This chain joins TRBV18 and TRBJ1-1, with D unclear. The CDR3 has 13 residues. Per germline, CDR1 KGHSH and CDR2 LQKENI. The V gene lost 6 bases and the J gene lost 0 bases, with 8 bases spanning the gap. The CDR3 DNA reads TGTGCCAGCTCTAATTACTTGAACACTGAAGCTTTCTTT. Translation gives CASSNYLNTEAFF.

The chain carries TRBV9 and TRBJ1-1; possibly TRBD1 for D (6 bases). Trimming removed 4 bases from V and 1 base from J, with 11 bases in between. CDR1 SGDLS and CDR2 YYNGEE come from the germline V gene. The CDR3 length is 14 residues. In nucleotides, the CDR3 is TGTGCCAGCAGCCTAGGGGGGGGGAACACTGAAGCTTTCTTT. Translating it yields CASSLGGGNTEAFF.

The chain couples TRBV5-5 to TRBJ2-3, with D possibly TRBD2 on 6 matching bases. Germline values: CDR1 SGHKS, CDR2 YYEKEE (reference sequence). V was trimmed by 2 bases and J by 1 base, leaving 8 bases between them. The CDR3 totals 14 residues. The CDR3: CASSFERGTDTQYF. The CDR3 DNA reads as TGTGCCAGCAGCTTCGAGCGGGGCACAGATACGCAGTATTTT.

There are a few counts of this clone. This chain links TRBV21-1 with TRBJ2-3; the table assigns TRBD2, which was not confirmed against the DNA. TRBV21-1 is tagged as a pseudogene. The CDR3 totals 16 residues. For the CDR3, the DNA is TGTGCCAGCAGCCTAACAACGGAGCGGAGAACCAATACGCAGTATTTT. This codes for CASSLTTERRTNTQYF.

The V gene is TRBV27, the J gene TRBJ1-5; D is unresolved. The V and J ends lost 5 bases and 0 bases respectively, with 8 bases between them. CDR3 length: 14 amino acids. Germline CDR1 MNHEY, CDR2 SMNVEV (reference sequence). The CDR3: CASSRGPSNQPQHF. CDR3 nucleotides: TGTGCCAGCAGTCGCGGGCCTAGCAATCAGCCCCAGCATTTT.

This clone was counted a few times. The chain carries TRBV30 and TRBJ2-3; 10 bases agree with TRBD1. The V segment lost 5 bases and the J segment 4 bases; nucleotides outside the gene matches: 0. Looked up from germline, CDR1 is GTSNPN and CDR2 is SVGIG (reference sequence). The CDR3 is 12 amino acids. The CDR3 sequence is CAWGQGADTQYF. The DNA for the CDR3 is TGTGCCTGGGGACAGGGGGCAGATACGCAGTATTTT.